Each of the 12 T cell receptor beta chains below was sequenced from the same sample in a study of shared clonotypes between healthy human individuals. Using immunoSEQ multiplex PCR, the repertoire was profiled, and TCRdb retains in-frame clones only, with some absent. The sample contains approximately 500,000 clones, 90% to 97% of which appear only once. The material sequenced was naive CD4+ T cells sorted from blood. Stated subset: CD45RA+ positively selected. These receptors came from a woman in her 30s in good health.

This chain links TRBV25-1 with TRBJ2-7, with a possible D match to TRBD2 (6 bases). Looked up from germline, CDR1 is MGHDK and CDR2 is SYGVNS. The CDR3 is 12 residues long. V gave up 5 bases and J gave up 7 bases, with 12 bases separating them. CDR3 bases: TGTGCCAGCAGTTCGACGGCGGGAGAGCAGTACTTC. This translates into CASSSTAGEQYF.

V and J are TRBV7-9 and TRBJ2-3, with D uncertain. Deletions cut 2 bases from V and 0 bases from J, with 9 bases between. The length of the CDR3 is 15 residues. CDR1 and CDR2 from the germline V gene are SEHNR and FQNEAQ (reference sequence). CDR3 bases: TGTGCCAGCAGCTTAAGAGCAACTAGCACAGATACGCAGTATTTT. This sequence encodes CASSLRATSTDTQYF.

The chain uses TRBV27 and TRBJ2-7, with 12 bases aligning to TRBD2. Unmatched junction bases numbered 8, after V lost 5 bases and J lost 3 bases. Germline V gene sequence: CDR1 MNHEY, CDR2 SMNVEV (reference sequence). This CDR3 region has 16 residues. CDR3 amino acids: CASSLTPGLAGYEQYF. As DNA, the CDR3 is TGTGCCAGCAGTCTAACACCGGGACTAGCGGGCTACGAGCAGTACTTC.

The rearrangement links TRBV5-1 to TRBJ2-1, with 13 positions matching TRBD2. The CDR3 is 15 residues long. The junction had 4 bases not matched to a gene; V was cut back by 0 bases and J by 10 bases. Germline loops: CDR1 SGHRS, CDR2 YFSETQ. This CDR3 is CASSLGGLAGNEQFF. DNA of the CDR3: TGCGCCAGCAGCTTGGGGGGACTAGCGGGAAACGAGCAGTTCTTC. Combining the CDR3 with reference TRBV5-1 and TRBJ2-1 gives the whole variable domain KAGVTQTPRYLIKTRGQQVTLSCSPISGHRSVSWYQQTPGQGLQFLFEYFSETQRNKGNFPGRFSGRQFSNSRSEMNVSTLELGDSALYLCASSLGGLAGNEQFFGPGTRLTVL.

CDR3 nucleotide sequence: TGCGCCAGCAGACCTCCACCCGGACTAGCGGGAGGCGATGAGCAGTTCTTC. Protein sequence: CASRPPPGLAGGDEQFF. The rearrangement joins TRBV10-2 to TRBJ2-1; 14 bases are a match to TRBD2. Germline V lookup: CDR1 WSHSY, CDR2 SAAADI. Trimming cost V 6 bases and J 8 bases; bases outside gene matches: 12. The CDR3 spans 17 residues.

V and J are TRBV30 and TRBJ2-5; 12 nucleotides line up with TRBD2. The V gene end was trimmed by 2 bases and the J gene end by 4 bases; junction bases not matched to a gene: 5. The CDR3 is 15 amino acids. Germline CDR1 GTSNPN, CDR2 SVGIG (reference sequence). The DNA of the CDR3 is TGTGCCTGGAGTCCAGGACTAGCGGGAACAGAGACCCAGTACTTC. It encodes CAWSPGLAGTETQYF.

CDR3 nucleotides: TGTGCCAGCCCTCCTAGCGGGAGAGATCTATTTGACACCGGGGAGCTGTTTTTT. Translating gives CASPPSGRDLFDTGELFF. The chain employs TRBV28 and TRBJ2-2, with 10 bases fitting TRBD2. The CDR3 spans 18 residues. The trim removed 8 bases at V and 3 bases at J, leaving 15 bases unmatched. Germline CDR1 and CDR2: MDHEN and SYDVKM.

This clone showed up just a few times. The chain uses TRBV7-7 and TRBJ2-2; D unresolved. Trimming removed 2 bases from V and 7 bases from J, with 5 bases in between. The CDR3 is made up of 12 amino acids. Germline V lookup: CDR1 SSHAT, CDR2 FNYEAQ (reference sequence). CDR3 sequence (DNA): TGTGCCAGCAGCTTAAGTGACGGGGAGCTGTTTTTT. It codes for CASSLSDGELFF.

The J gene is TRBJ1-1, the V gene TRBV27; 7 bases are shared with TRBD1. Germline V gives CDR1 MNHEY, CDR2 SMNVEV (reference sequence). V lost 3 bases, J lost 8 bases, and 6 bases stayed unmatched. This CDR3 region has 13 residues. CDR3: CASSLPGQDEAFF. CDR3 DNA sequence: TGTGCCAGCAGTTTGCCCGGACAGGACGAAGCTTTCTTT.

The chain is built from TRBV5-4 and TRBJ1-2; possibly TRBD1 for D (6 bases). Germline values: CDR1 SGHNT, CDR2 YYREEE (reference sequence). The CDR3 runs 15 residues. Trimming stripped 7 bases from V and 1 base from J, with 17 bases between. The CDR3 region has the DNA TGTGCCAGCGGAAGCCGACAGGCTCTTAACTATGGCTACACCTTC. The encoded protein is CASGSRQALNYGYTF.

This clone has just one count. This rearrangement joins TRBV27 to TRBJ2-7, with D possibly being TRBD1 or TRBD2 (7 bases each). Trimming cost V 4 bases and J 2 bases, with 30 bases left between them. The CDR3 has 20 residues. In germline, CDR1 is MNHEY, CDR2 SMNVEV (reference sequence). DNA of the CDR3: TGTGCCAGCAGTTACATGACAGGGCCAATGGAAAGCGGGACCGCCTACGAGCAGTACTTC. It codes for CASSYMTGPMESGTAYEQYF.

The chain recombines TRBV18 with TRBJ2-7, with TRBD1 matching over 7 bases. Germline CDR1 and CDR2: KGHSH and LQKENI. V was clipped by 4 bases and J by 5 bases; unmatched bases: 11. The CDR3 runs to 15 residues. CDR3 sequence reads: CASSLSKGAVDEQYF. The CDR3 DNA reads TGTGCCAGCTCACTATCAAAGGGGGCGGTAGACGAGCAGTACTTC.